These 5 T cell receptor beta chains share one sample of origin, sequenced in a study of T cells expressing NK-cell markers. One entry per CDR3 protein, without DNA, is what TCRdb gives after re-calling the 5' RACE reads. The table for this sample gives 150,000 or so distinct CDR3 sequences. Sequencing was carried out using blood T cells: a sorted CD56 or NKG2C T cell subset, CD4+ or CD8+ T cells, or bulk PBMC T cells (not recorded which). Every receptor here comes from a woman between 50 and 59 years old in good health.

The genes are TRBV6-5 and TRBJ2-1; the D gene TCRdb calls, TRBD2, cannot be checked with no DNA. The length of the CDR3 is 19 residues. CDR1 MNHEY and CDR2 SVGAGI come from the germline V gene. This CDR3 is CASSYLGLAEGGVYNEQFF.

This rearrangement joins TRBV7-2 to TRBJ1-6. Per the germline V gene, CDR1 is SGHTA and CDR2 is FQGNSA. The CDR3 runs to 12 residues. CDR3 loop: CASSPLGSPLHF.

V gene TRBV10-3 combines with J gene TRBJ1-1. This CDR3 region has 14 residues. The germline gives CDR1 ENHRY, CDR2 SYGVKD. CDR3 amino acids: CAIRVDLMNTEAFF.

V usage is TRBV4-2 and J usage is TRBJ2-5; the TCRdb call, TRBD1, lacks DNA for checking. The CDR3 consists of 17 residues. Germline CDR1 and CDR2: LGHNA and YNFKEQ. The CDR3 region is CASSQAMVTGGGETQYF.

CDR3 amino acids: CASSLMTGRRNTEAFF. V is TRBV7-9 and J is TRBJ1-1; the TCRdb call, TRBD1, lacks DNA for checking. This CDR3 contains 16 residues. Germline V gene data show CDR1 as SEHNR and CDR2 as FQNEAQ (reference sequence).